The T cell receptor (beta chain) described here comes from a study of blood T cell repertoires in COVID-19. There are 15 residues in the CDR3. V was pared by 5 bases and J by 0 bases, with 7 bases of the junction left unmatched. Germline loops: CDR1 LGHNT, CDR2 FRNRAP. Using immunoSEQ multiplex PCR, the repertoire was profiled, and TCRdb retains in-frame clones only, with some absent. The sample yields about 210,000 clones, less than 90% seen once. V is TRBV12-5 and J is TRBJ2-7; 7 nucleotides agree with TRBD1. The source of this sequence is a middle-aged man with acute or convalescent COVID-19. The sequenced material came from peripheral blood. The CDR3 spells CASGGGQVSSYEQYF. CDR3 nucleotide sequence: TGTGCTAGTGGTGGCGGACAGGTAAGCTCCTACGAGCAGTACTTC.